These T cell receptor beta chains were read from a single sample in a study of regulatory T cells in long-lasting Graves disease. TCRdb re-derived calls from the multiplex PCR reads in MiXCR, one entry per CDR3 protein. The table includes roughly 420,000 distinct CDR3 sequences, about 15% detected once. This sample also belongs to another study, concerning T cells in Graves' hyperthyroidism and ophthalmopathy.

Here the sequenced sample was peripheral blood mononuclear cells (PBMCs), taken at new diagnosis, from a patient treated with antithyroid drugs. The receptor set was obtained from a woman aged 18-35 years with Graves disease. CDR3s include the opening cysteine and the closing phenylalanine or tryptophan. Fields, in order: J gene, clone size, D gene, V gene, CDR3 protein, CDR3 DNA. The D gene is left open where the match is weak. The size entry is marked missing in some rows and otherwise reads once, few, many or a size class.

>TRBJ1-4|few|TRBD1|TRBV2
CASSGRRTGNEKLFF
TGTGCCAGCAGTGGGAGGAGGACAGGGAATGAAAAACTGTTTTTT
>TRBJ1-1|many|.|TRBV10-3
CAISVEGTEAFF
TGTGCCATCAGCGTTGAAGGCACTGAAGCTTTCTTT
>TRBJ1-2|few|.|TRBV28
CASSLAAGFFGGYTF
TGTGCCAGCAGTTTAGCGGCAGGGTTTTTCGGTGGCTACACCTTC
>TRBJ2-5|many|TRBD2|TRBV5-5
CASSRLAGGQETQYF
TGTGCCAGCAGCAGACTAGCGGGAGGCCAAGAGACCCAGTACTTC
>TRBJ2-7|few|.|TRBV7-9
CASSLDEQYF
TGTGCCAGCAGCTTGGACGAGCAGTACTTC
>TRBJ1-4|few|.|TRBV25-1
CASSDLDGDEKLFF
TGTGCCAGCAGTGATTTGGACGGAGATGAAAAACTGTTTTTT
>TRBJ2-5|few|.|TRBV7-2
CASSLGPGSGQETQYF
TGTGCCAGCAGCTTGGGCCCGGGATCGGGGCAAGAGACCCAGTACTTC
>TRBJ2-7|few|.|TRBV27
CASSLFHRGYEQYF
TGTGCCAGCAGTTTATTTCATCGGGGCTACGAGCAGTACTTC
>TRBJ2-7|few|TRBD2|TRBV6-1
CASNAGGLGSYEQYF
TGTGCCAGCAATGCGGGAGGGCTTGGGTCCTACGAGCAGTACTTC
>TRBJ1-2|many|.|TRBV27
CASSHPDVYGYTF
TGTGCCAGCAGTCATCCAGATGTCTATGGCTACACCTTC
>TRBJ2-7|.|.|TRBV27
CASSPYLSRLHQYF
TGTGCCAGCAGTCCTTACCTCTCCCGGCTTCATCAGTACTTC
>TRBJ2-2|.|.|TRBV6-5
CASSYPGQRRVTGELFF
TGTGCCAGCAGTTACCCCGGCCAGCGTCGGGTGACCGGGGAGCTGTTTTTT
>TRBJ1-2|few|.|TRBV12-3/TRBV12-4
CASSLGVGYTF
TGTGCCAGCAGTCTCGGGGTGGGCTACACCTTC
>TRBJ2-5|many|TRBD2|TRBV28
CASSIAGVSETQYF
TGTGCCAGCAGTATAGCGGGAGTATCAGAGACCCAGTACTTC
>TRBJ1-1|.|TRBD1|TRBV11-3
CASSSGQGMNTEAFF
TGTGCCAGCAGCTCGGGACAGGGTATGAACACTGAAGCTTTCTTT
>TRBJ2-7|many|TRBD2|TRBV6-5
CASSYGLGVREQYF
TGTGCCAGCAGTTACGGACTAGGGGTTCGGGAGCAGTACTTC
>TRBJ2-1|many|TRBD2|TRBV6-1
CASSVDWTSEYNEQFF
TGTGCCAGCAGTGTGGATTGGACTAGCGAATACAATGAGCAGTTCTTC
>TRBJ2-5|.|TRBD1|TRBV6-1
CASRKTGVLEAQYF
TGTGCCAGCAGAAAAACAGGGGTATTAGAGGCCCAGTACTTC
>TRBJ2-1|many|TRBD2|TRBV27
CASSLSGRGYEQFF
TGTGCCAGCAGTCTTAGCGGGAGAGGGTATGAGCAGTTCTTC
>TRBJ1-4|many|.|TRBV2
CASRDSREKLFF
TGTGCCAGCAGGGACAGTCGGGAAAAACTGTTTTTT
>TRBJ1-5|.|.|TRBV20-1
CSAPGGGVIQPQHF
TGCAGTGCTCCCGGGGGGGGGGTGATTCAGCCCCAGCATTTT
>TRBJ2-7|few|.|TRBV5-1
CARKRRAYEQYF
TGCGCCAGGAAAAGACGGGCCTACGAGCAGTACTTC
>TRBJ2-7|few|.|TRBV27
CASSGQLNYEQYF
TGTGCCAGCAGTGGACAGTTGAACTACGAGCAGTACTTC
>TRBJ2-7|many|TRBD2|TRBV28
CASSVSGTHGLAGSTYEQYF
TGTGCCAGCAGTGTCTCCGGGACGCATGGACTAGCGGGCTCTACCTACGAGCAGTACTTC
>TRBJ2-1|many|TRBD2|TRBV5-1
CASSFLAGVKSEQFF
TGCGCCAGCAGCTTTCTAGCGGGAGTCAAGAGTGAGCAGTTCTTC
>TRBJ2-1|many|.|TRBV20-1
CSADPGEAGSYNEQFF
TGCAGTGCTGACCCCGGGGAGGCGGGCTCCTACAATGAGCAGTTCTTC
>TRBJ2-1|.|TRBD2|TRBV6-1
CASSELRLAAYNEQFF
TGTGCCAGCAGTGAATTGCGGCTAGCGGCTTACAATGAGCAGTTCTTC
>TRBJ1-4|.|.|TRBV2
CASREFGGLNEKLFF
TGTGCCAGCAGGGAATTTGGGGGACTTAATGAAAAACTGTTTTTT
>TRBJ2-1|many|TRBD2|TRBV5-1
CASSSPRSSGADNEQFF
TGCGCCAGCAGCTCTCCGAGGTCTAGCGGGGCCGACAATGAGCAGTTCTTC
>TRBJ2-6|few|.|TRBV7-2
CASSPRPQGLSGANVLTF
TGTGCCAGCAGCCCCCGACCACAGGGACTCTCTGGGGCCAACGTCCTGACTTTC
>TRBJ2-6|.|TRBD1|TRBV5-4
CASSGAGTVSSGANVLTF
TGTGCCAGCAGCGGAGCCGGGACAGTTTCCTCTGGGGCCAACGTCCTGACTTTC
>TRBJ2-7|many|TRBD1|TRBV7-3
CASSLSGGAVEQYF
TGTGCCAGCAGCTTATCAGGGGGTGCGGTCGAGCAGTACTTC
>TRBJ2-7|many|.|TRBV28
CASTTVLLAYEQYF
TGTGCCAGCACGACGGTCCTTTTGGCCTACGAGCAGTACTTC
>TRBJ1-1|.|.|TRBV29-1
CSVAVQRNTEAFF
TGCAGCGTCGCCGTACAGAGGAACACTGAAGCTTTCTTT
>TRBJ1-3|many|.|TRBV12-3/TRBV12-4
CASSPPANTIYF
TGTGCCAGCAGTCCCCCGGCAAACACCATATATTTT
>TRBJ2-3|many|TRBD1|TRBV28
CASSQDRHLHSSTDTQYF
TGTGCCAGCAGCCAGGACAGGCACCTCCATTCCAGCACAGATACGCAGTATTTT
>TRBJ1-1|few|.|TRBV4-3
CASSQEEGLVNTEAFF
TGCGCCAGCAGCCAAGAAGAGGGTTTGGTGAACACTGAAGCTTTCTTT
>TRBJ2-1|many|.|TRBV28
CATEGGITSYNEQFF
TGTGCCACCGAGGGCGGGATTACCTCCTACAATGAGCAGTTCTTC
>TRBJ2-3|many|TRBD1|TRBV7-9
CASSLIGQVDTDTQYF
TGTGCCAGCAGCTTAATTGGACAGGTAGACACAGATACGCAGTATTTT
>TRBJ1-3|.|.|TRBV3-1
CASSQRGGSGNTIYF
TGTGCCAGCAGCCAGCGGGGAGGCTCTGGAAACACCATATATTTT
>TRBJ2-7|few|.|TRBV18
CASSPKTGQFSYEQYF
TGTGCCAGCTCACCAAAAACCGGCCAGTTTTCCTACGAGCAGTACTTC
>TRBJ2-1|few|TRBD2|TRBV2
CASHGASGRVEQFF
TGTGCCAGCCACGGCGCTAGCGGGAGGGTTGAGCAGTTCTTC
>TRBJ2-1|many|TRBD2|TRBV25-1
CASSEGGTSPLGDEQFF
TGTGCCAGCAGTGAGGGGGGGACTAGCCCTTTGGGTGATGAGCAGTTCTTC
>TRBJ2-1|few|TRBD2|TRBV3-1
CASSLSRVAGVVNEQFF
TGTGCCAGCAGCCTCAGCAGGGTAGCGGGAGTAGTCAATGAGCAGTTCTTC
>TRBJ1-5|.|.|TRBV7-9
CASSLGRENQPQHF
TGTGCCAGCAGCTTAGGAAGGGAAAATCAGCCCCAGCATTTT
>TRBJ2-3|.|TRBD2|TRBV7-4
CASTPGGDTQYF
TGTGCCAGCACCCCCGGGGGGGATACGCAGTATTTT
>TRBJ2-5|many|.|TRBV30
CAWIGSSQETQYF
TGTGCCTGGATCGGGTCTAGCCAAGAGACCCAGTACTTC
>TRBJ2-1|many|TRBD2|TRBV7-8
CASRSSGGDYNEQFF
TGTGCCAGCAGGTCTAGCGGGGGAGACTACAATGAGCAGTTCTTC
>TRBJ2-7|many|.|TRBV28
CASSPGESYEQYF
TGTGCCAGCAGCCCAGGGGAGTCCTACGAGCAGTACTTC
>TRBJ2-3|few|.|TRBV7-9
CASSLAPQAKRLDTQYF
TGTGCCAGCAGCTTAGCGCCCCAGGCCAAGCGTTTAGATACGCAGTATTTT
>TRBJ1-6|.|.|TRBV28
CASSLQQGGSPLHF
TGTGCCAGCAGTTTACAGCAGGGCGGATCACCCCTCCACTTT